Shown below are 14 T cell receptor beta chains from a single sample sequenced in a study of blood T cell repertoires in COVID-19. Generated by immunoSEQ multiplex PCR, the TCRdb table keeps only in-frame clones and is missing some. The profile shows about 210,000 clones, around 82% of them singletons. The sample consisted of peripheral blood. The source is a woman aged 45-65 years with acute or convalescent COVID-19.

The chain links TRBV28 to TRBJ2-1, with D possibly being TRBD2 (6 bases). The CDR3 runs to 17 residues. Trimming took 6 bases from V and 7 from J, leaving 25 bases between them. Germline V gene lookup returns CDR1 MDHEN and CDR2 SYDVKM. CDR3 protein: CASSKLVRDIRLNEQFF. The CDR3 bases are TGTGCCAGCAGCAAACTGGTGCGGGATATTCGATTGAATGAGCAGTTCTTC. The full variable domain, with the rest looked up from reference TRBV28 and TRBJ2-1, is DVKVTQSSRYLVKRTGEKVFLECVQDMDHENMFWYRQDPGLGLRLIYFSYDVKMKEKGDIPEGYSVSREKKERFSLILESASTNQTSMYLCASSKLVRDIRLNEQFFGPGTRLTVL.

The genes are TRBV18 and TRBJ2-1; 8 nucleotides align to TRBD1. This CDR3 has 15 residues. CDR1 KGHSH and CDR2 LQKENI come from the germline V gene. J was trimmed by 0 bases and V by 3 bases; bases with no gene match: 1. The CDR3 loop reads CASSPDRGSYNEQFF. The CDR3 nucleotides are TGTGCCAGCTCACCCGACAGGGGCTCCTACAATGAGCAGTTCTTC.

The rearrangement links TRBV11-2 to TRBJ2-1; perhaps TRBD2 as D (5 bases). Germline assignment: CDR1 SGHAT and CDR2 FQNNGV. CDR3 size: 13 residues. The V gene lost 1 base and the J gene lost 7 bases, with 8 bases spanning the gap. The CDR3 region is CASSLGVANEQFF. CDR3 sequence (DNA): TGTGCCAGCAGCTTAGGAGTAGCGAATGAGCAGTTCTTC.

This clone was detected only a few times. This rearrangement joins TRBV7-9 to TRBJ1-2; TRBD1 matches at 10 bases. CDR1 is SEHNR and CDR2 is FQNEAQ in the germline V gene (reference sequence). J gave up 4 bases and V 5 bases, and 10 bases lay outside the gene matches. The CDR3 totals 16 residues. CDR3 protein: CASSQQAGTGAYGYTF. The CDR3 DNA reads TGTGCCAGCAGCCAACAAGCCGGGACAGGGGCCTATGGCTACACCTTC.

The chain recombines TRBV5-1 with TRBJ2-7; TRBD2 matches 10 bases. The germline gives CDR1 SGHRS, CDR2 YFSETQ. CDR3 length: 14 amino acids. J gave up 7 bases and V 0 bases, and 4 bases lay outside the gene matches. The CDR3: CASSLELAGREQYF. The CDR3 DNA sequence: TGCGCCAGCAGCTTGGAACTAGCGGGGAGGGAGCAGTACTTC.

The chain has TRBV5-1 and TRBJ2-7, with D maybe TRBD2 (6 bases). CDR1 is SGHRS, CDR2 YFSETQ, per germline. This CDR3 is built from 15 residues. Trimming stripped 5 bases from V and 4 bases from J, with 19 bases between. CDR3 loop: CASSNRDSGSYEQYF. The CDR3 region has the DNA TGCGCCAGCAGTAACCGGGACTCCGGCAGTTACGAGCAGTACTTC. The full variable domain, its missing parts supplied by reference TRBV5-1 and TRBJ2-7, is KAGVTQTPRYLIKTRGQQVTLSCSPISGHRSVSWYQQTPGQGLQFLFEYFSETQRNKGNFPGRFSGRQFSNSRSEMNVSTLELGDSALYLCASSNRDSGSYEQYFGPGTRLTVT.

This clone was detected only once. This chain connects TRBV2 to TRBJ1-5; 10 bases line up with TRBD1. Germline CDR1 SNHLY, CDR2 FYNNEI. V shed 6 bases and J 6 bases; nucleotides not matched to a gene: 11. CDR3 size: 16 residues. The CDR3 reads CASSRDRGLQGQPQHF. The DNA for the CDR3 is TGTGCCAGCAGCCGGGACAGGGGACTTCAGGGTCAGCCCCAGCATTTT.

This chain joins TRBV6-1 and TRBJ1-1; D gene uncertain. The CDR3 sequence is 14 residues long. Germline V gene sequence: CDR1 MNHNS, CDR2 SASEGT. V gave up 2 bases and J gave up 1 base, with 8 bases separating them. For the CDR3, the DNA is TGTGCCAGCAGTGAATGGCTAGGGAACACTGAAGCTTTCTTT. Its translation is CASSEWLGNTEAFF.

The chain uses TRBV12-3 or TRBV12-4 and TRBJ1-2, with D unclear. Trimming removed 1 base from V and 0 bases from J, with 3 bases in between. CDR3 size: 13 residues. The CDR3 DNA sequence: TGTGCCAGCAGTTTAGGGCCTAACTATGGCTACACCTTC. It encodes CASSLGPNYGYTF.

The rearrangement joins TRBV19 to TRBJ1-5; 8 nucleotides match TRBD1. With V trimmed by 5 bases and J by 2 bases, 11 bases remained unmatched. The CDR3 has 17 residues. Germline lookup yields CDR1 LNHDA and CDR2 SQIVND (reference sequence). The CDR3 bases are TGTGCCAGTAGTGGTGCCAGGGGGCAGGGGGGCAATCAGCCCCAGCATTTT. The encoded protein is CASSGARGQGGNQPQHF.

The chain is built from TRBV18 and TRBJ1-5; 7 nucleotides align to TRBD1. V trimming: 3 bases; J trimming: 0 bases; junction bases outside the gene matches: 2. Germline CDR1 reads KGHSH; CDR2 reads LQKENI. This CDR3 is 15 amino acids long. The CDR3 coding sequence is TGTGCCAGCTCACCGAACAGGGGTAGCAATCAGCCCCAGCATTTT. Its protein product is CASSPNRGSNQPQHF.

This clone has just a few counts. The chain has TRBV11-2 and TRBJ1-1, with 8 bases aligning to TRBD1. This CDR3 region has 15 residues. With 0 bases clipped from V and 5 bases from J, the junction kept 5 bases outside the gene matches. The germline V gene has CDR1 SGHAT and CDR2 FQNNGV. The CDR3 DNA is TGTGCCAGCAGCTTAGAGCGGACAGGGTTGACTGAAGCTTTCTTT. Residues: CASSLERTGLTEAFF.

The rearrangement joins TRBV27 to TRBJ2-5; 7 nucleotides align to TRBD1. Germline lookup yields CDR1 MNHEY and CDR2 SMNVEV (reference sequence). The CDR3 length is 14 residues. The V gene end was trimmed by 5 bases and the J gene end by 5 bases; junction bases not matched to a gene: 8. CDR3 sequence reads: CASSPNRDSETQYF. CDR3 sequence (DNA): TGTGCCAGCAGTCCGAACCGGGACAGTGAGACCCAGTACTTC.

This chain uses TRBV10-3 with TRBJ2-7; no reliable D call. The germline CDR1 and CDR2 sequences are ENHRY and SYGVKD. The ends were cut back, 2 bases at V and 2 bases at J, with 7 bases in the middle. The CDR3 extends over 13 amino acids. DNA for the CDR3: TGTGCCATCAGTGAGACCAGTGCCTACGAGCAGTACTTC. Protein sequence: CAISETSAYEQYF.